The source of this T cell receptor beta chain is a study of OX40 agonist ivuxolimab in advanced cancers. Using immunoSEQ multiplex PCR, the repertoire was profiled, and TCRdb retains in-frame clones only, with some absent. The profile covers about 73,000 clones, with around 90% appearing a single time and approximately 0.51% taken by the ten largest. Patients had blood sampled at baseline and again on cycle 4 day 1 and cycle 7 day 1. The receptor was derived from an adult with an advanced solid tumor such as melanoma, head and neck, liver or kidney cancer. The sample in question was CD4+ or CD8+ T cells sorted from blood, obtained in a trial of the OX40 agonist ivuxolimab.

DNA for the CDR3: TGTGCCAGCAGTTTCGCATTCTACGAGCAGTACTTC. It yields the protein CASSFAFYEQYF. This chain uses TRBV28 with TRBJ2-7, with unresolved D. V shed 3 bases and J shed 3 bases, with 6 bases lying between them. This CDR3 contains 12 residues. Germline V gene sequence: CDR1 MDHEN, CDR2 SYDVKM.